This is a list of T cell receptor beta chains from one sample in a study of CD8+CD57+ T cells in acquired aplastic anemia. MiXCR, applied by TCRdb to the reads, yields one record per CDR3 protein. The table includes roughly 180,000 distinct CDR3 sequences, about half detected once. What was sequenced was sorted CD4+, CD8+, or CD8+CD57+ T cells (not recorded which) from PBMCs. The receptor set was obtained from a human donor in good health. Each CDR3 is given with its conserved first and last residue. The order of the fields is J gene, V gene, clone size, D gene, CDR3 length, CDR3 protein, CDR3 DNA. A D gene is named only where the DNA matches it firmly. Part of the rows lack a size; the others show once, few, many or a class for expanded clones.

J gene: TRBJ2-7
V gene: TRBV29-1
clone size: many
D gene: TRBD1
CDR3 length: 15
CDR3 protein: CSVEGTGPGSYEQYF
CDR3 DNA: TGCAGCGTTGAGGGGACAGGGCCGGGGTCCTACGAGCAGTACTTC

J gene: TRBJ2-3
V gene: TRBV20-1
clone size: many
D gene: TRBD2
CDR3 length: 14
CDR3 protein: CSAGTSARTDTQYF
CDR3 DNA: TGCAGTGCTGGGACTAGCGCGCGCACAGATACGCAGTATTTT

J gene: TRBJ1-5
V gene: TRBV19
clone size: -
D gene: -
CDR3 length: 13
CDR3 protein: CASSIDRQSAQHF
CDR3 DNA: TGTGCCAGTAGTATAGACCGTCAATCGGCCCAGCATTTT

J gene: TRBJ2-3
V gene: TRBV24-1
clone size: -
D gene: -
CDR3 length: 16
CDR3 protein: CATSDSSLFNTDTQYF
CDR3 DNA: TGTGCCACCAGTGATTCTAGCTTGTTCAACACAGATACGCAGTATTTT

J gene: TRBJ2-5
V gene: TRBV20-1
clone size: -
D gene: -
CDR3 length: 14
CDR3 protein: CSAKGQGERETQYF
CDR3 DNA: TGCAGTGCTAAAGGGCAGGGTGAGCGAGAGACCCAGTACTTC

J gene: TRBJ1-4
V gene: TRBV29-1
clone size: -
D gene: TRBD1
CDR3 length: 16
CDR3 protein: CSAPNEDRGSNEKLFF
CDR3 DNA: TGCAGCGCTCCGAATGAGGACAGGGGAAGTAATGAAAAACTGTTTTTT

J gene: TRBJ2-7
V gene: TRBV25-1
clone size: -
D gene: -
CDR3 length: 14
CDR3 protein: CASSEFGSLYEQYF
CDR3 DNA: TGTGCCAGCAGTGAATTTGGCAGTCTCTACGAGCAGTACTTC

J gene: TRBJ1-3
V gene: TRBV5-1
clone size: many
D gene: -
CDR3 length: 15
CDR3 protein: CASSLVGLAGNTIYF
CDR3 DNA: TGCGCCAGCAGCTTGGTCGGGCTTGCTGGAAACACCATATATTTT

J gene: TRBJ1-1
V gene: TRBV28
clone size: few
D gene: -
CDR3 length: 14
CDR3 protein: CASSLAQKNTEAFF
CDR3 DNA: TGTGCCAGCAGTTTAGCACAGAAGAACACTGAAGCTTTCTTT

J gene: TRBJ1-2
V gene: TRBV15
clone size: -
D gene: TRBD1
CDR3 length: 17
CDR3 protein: CATSRPFPGQGDYGYTF
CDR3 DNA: TGTGCCACCAGCAGACCATTTCCGGGACAGGGAGACTATGGCTACACCTTC

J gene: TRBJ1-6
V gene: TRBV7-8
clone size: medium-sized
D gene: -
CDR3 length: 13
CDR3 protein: CASSFVEDSPLHF
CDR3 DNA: TGTGCCAGCAGCTTCGTTGAGGACTCACCCCTCCACTTT

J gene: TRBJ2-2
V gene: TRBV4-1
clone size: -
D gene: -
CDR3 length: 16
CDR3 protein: CASSQHKGGLYGELFF
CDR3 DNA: TGCGCCAGCAGCCAGCACAAAGGTGGCCTTTACGGGGAGCTGTTTTTT

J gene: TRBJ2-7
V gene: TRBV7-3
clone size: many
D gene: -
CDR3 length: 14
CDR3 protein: CASSLTGDSYEQYF
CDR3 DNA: TGTGCCAGCAGTTTAACCGGGGACTCCTACGAGCAGTACTTC

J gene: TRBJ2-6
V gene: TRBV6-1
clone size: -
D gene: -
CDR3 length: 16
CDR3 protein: CASRVEGASGANVLTF
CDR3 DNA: TGTGCCAGCAGAGTCGAAGGGGCCTCTGGGGCCAACGTCCTGACTTTC

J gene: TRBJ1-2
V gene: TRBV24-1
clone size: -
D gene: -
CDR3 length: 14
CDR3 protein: CATSDIGGVGGYTF
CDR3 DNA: TGTGCCACCAGTGACATCGGGGGGGTTGGCGGCTACACCTTC

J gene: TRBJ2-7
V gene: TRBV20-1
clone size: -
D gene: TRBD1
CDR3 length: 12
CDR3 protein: CSASDRGYEQYF
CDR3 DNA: TGCAGTGCTAGCGACAGGGGTTACGAGCAGTACTTC

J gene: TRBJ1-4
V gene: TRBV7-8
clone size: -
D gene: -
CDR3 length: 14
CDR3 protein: CASSSHRVHEKLFF
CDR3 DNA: TGTGCCAGCAGCTCCCACAGGGTGCATGAAAAACTGTTTTTT

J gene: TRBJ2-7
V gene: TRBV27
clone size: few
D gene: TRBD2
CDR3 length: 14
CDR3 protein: CASSWTSRSYEQYF
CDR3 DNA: TGTGCCAGCAGTTGGACTAGCCGGTCCTACGAGCAGTACTTC

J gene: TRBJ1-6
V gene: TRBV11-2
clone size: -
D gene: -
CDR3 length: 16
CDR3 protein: CASIPMGAQGYSPLHF
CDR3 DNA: TGTGCCAGCATCCCTATGGGGGCTCAGGGATATTCACCCCTCCACTTT

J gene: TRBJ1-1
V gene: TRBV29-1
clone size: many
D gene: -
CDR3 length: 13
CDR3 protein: CSVQGDLNTEAFF
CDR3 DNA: TGCAGCGTACAAGGGGATTTGAACACTGAAGCTTTCTTT

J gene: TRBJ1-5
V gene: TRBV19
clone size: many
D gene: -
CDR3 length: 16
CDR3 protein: CASSMTGTYSNQPQHF
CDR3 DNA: TGTGCCAGTAGTATGACCGGGACATATAGCAATCAGCCCCAGCATTTT

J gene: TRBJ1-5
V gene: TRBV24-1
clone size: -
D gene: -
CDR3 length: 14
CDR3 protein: CATSGGDGSDGQHF
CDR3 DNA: TGTGCCACCAGTGGGGGTGATGGGAGTGACGGCCAGCATTTT

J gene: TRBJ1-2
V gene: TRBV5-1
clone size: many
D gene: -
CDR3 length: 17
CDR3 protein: CASTLGSGTPSNYGYTF
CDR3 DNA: TGCGCCAGCACCCTGGGATCTGGCACCCCTTCTAACTATGGCTACACCTTC

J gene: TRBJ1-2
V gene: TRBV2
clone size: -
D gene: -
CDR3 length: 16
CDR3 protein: CASHLTGILAVYGYTF
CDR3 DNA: TGTGCCAGCCACCTAACAGGGATTTTAGCAGTCTATGGCTACACCTTC

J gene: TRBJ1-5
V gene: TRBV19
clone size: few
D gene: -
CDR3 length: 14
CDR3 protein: CASSITGTDQPRHF
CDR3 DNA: TGTGCCAGTAGTATCACCGGGACGGATCAGCCCCGGCATTTT

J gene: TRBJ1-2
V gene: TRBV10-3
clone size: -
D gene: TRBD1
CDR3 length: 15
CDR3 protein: CAISETRGTVYGYTF
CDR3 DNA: TGTGCCATCAGTGAAACCAGGGGGACGGTGTATGGCTACACCTTC

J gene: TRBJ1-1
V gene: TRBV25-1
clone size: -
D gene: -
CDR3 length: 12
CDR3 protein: CASTGRQSEAFF
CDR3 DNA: TGTGCCAGCACAGGGAGACAGTCTGAAGCTTTCTTT

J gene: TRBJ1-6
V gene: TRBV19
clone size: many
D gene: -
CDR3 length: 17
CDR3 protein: CASSMYRRGARNSPLHF
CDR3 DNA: TGTGCCAGTAGTATGTATCGGCGGGGGGCCAGGAATTCACCCCTCCACTTT

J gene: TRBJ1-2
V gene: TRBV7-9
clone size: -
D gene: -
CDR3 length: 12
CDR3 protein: CASSQNRDGYTF
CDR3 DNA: TGTGCCAGCAGCCAGAACAGGGATGGCTACACCTTC

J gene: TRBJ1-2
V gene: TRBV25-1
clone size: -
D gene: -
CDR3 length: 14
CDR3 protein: CASSEGGGMYGYTF
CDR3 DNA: TGTGCCAGCAGTGAGGGGGGAGGGATGTATGGCTACACCTTC

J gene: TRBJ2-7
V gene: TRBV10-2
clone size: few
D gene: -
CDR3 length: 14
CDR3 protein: CASSENSGSYEQYF
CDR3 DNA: TGCGCCAGCAGTGAGAATAGCGGTTCCTACGAGCAGTACTTC

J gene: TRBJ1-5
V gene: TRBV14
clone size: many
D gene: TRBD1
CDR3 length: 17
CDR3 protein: CASSQDLTGKDNQPQHF
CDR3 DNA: TGTGCCAGCAGCCAAGATTTGACAGGGAAAGACAATCAGCCCCAGCATTTT

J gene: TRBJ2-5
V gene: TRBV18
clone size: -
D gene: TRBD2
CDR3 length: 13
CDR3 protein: CASTSGTQETQYF
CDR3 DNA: TGTGCCAGCACAAGCGGGACCCAAGAGACCCAGTACTTC

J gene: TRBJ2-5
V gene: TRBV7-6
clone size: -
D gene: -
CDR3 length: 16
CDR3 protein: CASSFPTSGSPETQYF
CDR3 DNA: TGTGCCAGCAGCTTTCCGACTAGTGGTAGTCCAGAGACCCAGTACTTC

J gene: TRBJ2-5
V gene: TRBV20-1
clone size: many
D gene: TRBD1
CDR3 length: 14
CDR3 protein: CSARPGTGRETQYF
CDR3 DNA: TGCAGTGCTAGACCGGGGACAGGGAGGGAGACCCAGTACTTC

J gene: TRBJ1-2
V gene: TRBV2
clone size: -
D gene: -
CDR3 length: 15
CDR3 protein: CASSEALGAPYGYTF
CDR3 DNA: TGTGCCAGCAGTGAAGCGCTAGGGGCCCCTTATGGCTACACCTTC

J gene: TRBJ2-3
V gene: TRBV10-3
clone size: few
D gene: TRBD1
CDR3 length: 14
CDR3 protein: CAIRADRGTDTQYF
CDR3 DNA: TGTGCCATCAGGGCGGACAGGGGCACAGATACGCAGTATTTT

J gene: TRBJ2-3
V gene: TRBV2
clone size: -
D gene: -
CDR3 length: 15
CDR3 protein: CASSEGFGITDTQYF
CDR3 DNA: TGTGCCAGCAGTGAAGGCTTTGGGATCACAGATACGCAGTATTTT

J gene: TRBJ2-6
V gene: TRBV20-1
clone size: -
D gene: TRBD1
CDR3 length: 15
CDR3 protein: CSAPDRESGANVLTF
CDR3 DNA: TGCAGTGCACCCGACAGGGAATCTGGGGCCAACGTCCTGACTTTC

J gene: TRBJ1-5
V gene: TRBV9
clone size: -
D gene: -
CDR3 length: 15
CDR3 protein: CASSPSVGGNQPQHF
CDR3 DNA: TGTGCCAGCAGCCCAAGCGTTGGGGGCAATCAGCCCCAGCATTTT

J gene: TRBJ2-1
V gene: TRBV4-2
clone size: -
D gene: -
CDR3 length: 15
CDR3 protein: CASSRDFLSYNEQFF
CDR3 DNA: TGTGCCAGCAGCCGGGACTTCCTCTCCTACAATGAGCAGTTCTTC

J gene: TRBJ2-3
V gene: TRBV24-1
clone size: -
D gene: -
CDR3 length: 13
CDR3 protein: CATSDGGGNEQYF
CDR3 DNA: TGTGCCACCAGTGATGGAGGTGGGAATGAGCAGTATTTT

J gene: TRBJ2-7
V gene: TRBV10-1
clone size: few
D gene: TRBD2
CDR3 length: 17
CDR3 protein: CASTGSGTSGGPYEQYF
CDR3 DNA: TGCGCCAGCACCGGATCCGGGACTAGCGGGGGTCCCTACGAGCAGTACTTC

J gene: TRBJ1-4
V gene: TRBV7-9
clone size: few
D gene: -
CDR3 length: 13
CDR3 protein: CASSLVAKGGLFF
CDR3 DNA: TGTGCCAGCAGCTTAGTAGCTAAGGGTGGACTGTTTTTT

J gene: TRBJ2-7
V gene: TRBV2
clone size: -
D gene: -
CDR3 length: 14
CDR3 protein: CASSFGGWEYEQYF
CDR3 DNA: TGTGCCAGCAGCTTTGGGGGTTGGGAGTACGAGCAGTACTTC

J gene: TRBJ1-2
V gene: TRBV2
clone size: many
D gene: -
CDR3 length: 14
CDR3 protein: CASKLSGGTDGYTF
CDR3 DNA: TGTGCCAGCAAGCTATCGGGCGGGACGGATGGCTACACCTTC

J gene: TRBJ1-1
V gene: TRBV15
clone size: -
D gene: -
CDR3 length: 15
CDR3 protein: CATSPYSGAVTEAFF
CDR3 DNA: TGTGCCACCAGCCCATACTCCGGGGCAGTAACTGAAGCTTTCTTT

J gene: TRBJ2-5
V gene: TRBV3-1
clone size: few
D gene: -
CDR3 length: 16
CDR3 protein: CASSRGRTAYQETQYF
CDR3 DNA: TGTGCCAGCAGCCGAGGCCGAACAGCCTACCAAGAGACCCAGTACTTC

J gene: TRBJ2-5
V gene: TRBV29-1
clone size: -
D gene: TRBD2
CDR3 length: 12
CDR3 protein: CSVDGGRETQYF
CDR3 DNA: TGCAGCGTTGACGGGGGGAGGGAGACCCAGTACTTC

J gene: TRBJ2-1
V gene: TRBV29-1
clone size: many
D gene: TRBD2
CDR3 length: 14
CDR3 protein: CSGKTSGRMNEQFF
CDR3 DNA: TGCAGCGGCAAAACTAGCGGGAGGATGAATGAGCAGTTCTTC

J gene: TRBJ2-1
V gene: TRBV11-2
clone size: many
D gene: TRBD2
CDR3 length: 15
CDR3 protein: CASSLETSLDNEQFF
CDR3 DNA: TGTGCCAGCAGCTTAGAGACTAGCCTTGACAATGAGCAGTTCTTC

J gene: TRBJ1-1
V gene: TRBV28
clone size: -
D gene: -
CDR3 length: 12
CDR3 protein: CASRKSQTDAFF
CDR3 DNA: TGTGCCAGCAGAAAGAGCCAGACGGATGCTTTCTTT

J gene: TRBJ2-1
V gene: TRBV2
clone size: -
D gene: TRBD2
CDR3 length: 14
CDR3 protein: CASSYPAGAGEQFF
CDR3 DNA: TGTGCCAGCAGTTACCCAGCGGGAGCCGGTGAGCAGTTCTTC